The table lists the clone carrying this T cell receptor (beta chain) with a few counts. The data originate from a study of T cells in Graves' hyperthyroidism and ophthalmopathy. The length of the CDR3 is 10 residues. Looked up from germline, CDR1 is MNHNS and CDR2 is SASEGT. TCR beta CDR3 region amplification was performed from RNA transcripts. HTBI primers were used for first-round RT-PCR of the TCR CDR3. TCRdb ran MiXCR on the multiplex PCR reads and lists one entry per CDR3 protein. The repertoire consists of approximately 400,000 distinct CDR3 sequences, with approximately 18% occurring once and the leading ten covering 40%. Enrolled ophthalmopathy patients presented with a Clinical Activity Score of at least 3, a NOSPECS grade of at least 4, and disease duration under 3 months. The study left out patients who had uncontrolled infection, other autoimmune disease, pregnancy or lactation. Out of approximately 9.9 ml of fresh peripheral blood came the PBMCs.

The sequence was collected from a young man with Graves' ophthalmopathy. Material for sequencing was blood. The chain uses TRBV6-1 and TRBJ2-2; D is ambiguous. Here the CDR3 DNA reads TGTCCAAAGAGAACCGGGGAGCTGTTTTTT. This codes for CPKRTGELFF.